A single sample gave rise to the 5 T cell receptor beta chains below, sequenced in a study of blood T cells in healthy people across ages. It was with a sample-barcoded 5' primer and a J-beta primer mix that a second PCR of roughly 7 to 12 cycles was run. TCRdb recomputed calls from the 5' RACE reads with MiXCR, one row per CDR3 protein. The table shows around 800,000 distinct CDR3 sequences, with roughly 25% occurring only once. A further study also used this sample, focusing on T cells of mothers and their children.

Sequenced input: blood. The receptors were gathered from a boy aged 5 to 17 in good health.

This clonotype was counted a few times. The chain combines TRBV19 with TRBJ2-3, with 10 bases fitting TRBD2. The germline V gene encodes CDR1 LNHDA and CDR2 SQIVND (reference sequence). The V segment lost 7 bases and the J segment 4 bases; nucleotides outside the gene matches: 5. The CDR3 runs 14 residues. CDR3 in amino acids: CASKLAGDADTQYF. The CDR3 nucleotides read TGTGCCAGTAAGCTAGCGGGAGACGCAGATACGCAGTATTTT.

The chain couples TRBV2 to TRBJ2-2; maybe TRBD1 (5 bases). V was shortened by 7 bases and J by 3 bases, with 18 bases between the two germline ends. The CDR3 is 16 residues long. Germline V gene data show CDR1 as SNHLY and CDR2 as FYNNEI. The CDR3 DNA is TGTGCCAGCAACCGGGTGGGGCCCACCGACACCGGGGAGCTGTTTTTT. Translation gives CASNRVGPTDTGELFF.

The V call is TRBV6-1, the J call TRBJ1-2, with a weak D call TRBD1 (6 bases). Trimming took 6 bases from V and 4 from J, leaving 18 bases between them. CDR3 size: 15 residues. Germline-derived CDR1 and CDR2 are MNHNS and SASEGT. CDR3 bases: TGTGCCAGCAGGAAATGGGGGGGGCCTATCTATGGCTACACCTTC. Translating it yields CASRKWGGPIYGYTF.

V gene TRBV21-1 combines with J gene TRBJ2-1; TRBD1 is taken as the D call from the table, unchecked against the DNA. The end of the DNA fits TRBJ2-5 better, so the J call may be wrong. TRBV21-1 is noted as a pseudogene. The CDR3 is 15 residues long. The CDR3 sequence is CASSSPGGSPETQYF. DNA for the CDR3: TGTGCCAGCAGCTCCCCCGGGGGGTCCCCAGAGACCCAGTACTTC.

Regarding this clonotype: This is likely a read error, given that the CDR3 carries no conserved phenylalanine or tryptophan at its end. J is TRBJ2-5 and V is TRBV7-3; 14 bases fit TRBD2. The length of the CDR3 is 16 residues. J was trimmed by 6 bases and V by 5 bases; bases with no gene match: 8. Germline V gene lookup returns CDR1 SGHTA and CDR2 FQGTGA. CDR3 region: CASSETSGGAFQTQYL. DNA for the CDR3: TGTGCCAGCAGCGAGACTAGCGGGGGGGCGTTTCAGACCCAGTACCTC.